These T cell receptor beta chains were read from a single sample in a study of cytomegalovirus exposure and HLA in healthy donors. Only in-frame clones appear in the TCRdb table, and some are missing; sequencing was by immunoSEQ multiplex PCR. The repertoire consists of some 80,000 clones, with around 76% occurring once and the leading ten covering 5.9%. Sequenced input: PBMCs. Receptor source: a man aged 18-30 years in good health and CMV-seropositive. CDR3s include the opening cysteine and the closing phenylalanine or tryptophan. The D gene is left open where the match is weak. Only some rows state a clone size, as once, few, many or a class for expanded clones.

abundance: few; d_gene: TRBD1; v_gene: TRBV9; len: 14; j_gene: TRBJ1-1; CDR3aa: CASSPDRVNTEAFF; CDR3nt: TGTGCCAGCAGCCCCGACAGGGTGAACACTGAAGCTTTCTTT
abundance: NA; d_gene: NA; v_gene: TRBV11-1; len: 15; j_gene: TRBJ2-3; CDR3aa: CASSVPIGATDTQYF; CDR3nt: TGTGCCAGCAGCGTACCGATTGGGGCCACAGATACGCAGTATTTT
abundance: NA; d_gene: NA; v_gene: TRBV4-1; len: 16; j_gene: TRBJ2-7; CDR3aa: CASSQVPLDFRSEQYF; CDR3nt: TGCGCCAGCAGCCAAGTCCCCTTGGACTTTCGGTCCGAGCAGTACTTC
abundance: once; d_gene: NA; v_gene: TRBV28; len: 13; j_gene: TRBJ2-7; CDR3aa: CATLEVSTYEQYF; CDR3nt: TGTGCCACCCTAGAAGTGAGTACCTACGAGCAGTACTTC
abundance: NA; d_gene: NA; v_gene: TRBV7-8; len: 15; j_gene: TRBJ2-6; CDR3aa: CASSSGFSGANVLTF; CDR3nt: TGTGCCAGCAGCTCCGGGTTCTCTGGGGCCAACGTCCTGACTTTC
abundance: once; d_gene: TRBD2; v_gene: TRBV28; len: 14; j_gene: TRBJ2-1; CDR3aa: CASSFSGVWDEQFF; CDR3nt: TGTGCCAGCAGTTTTAGCGGGGTCTGGGATGAGCAGTTCTTC
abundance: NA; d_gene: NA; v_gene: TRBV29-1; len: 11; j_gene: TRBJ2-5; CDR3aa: CSVEHQETQYF; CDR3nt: TGCAGCGTTGAACATCAAGAGACCCAGTACTTC
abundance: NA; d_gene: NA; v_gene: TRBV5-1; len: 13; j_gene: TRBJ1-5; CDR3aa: CASSEGTNQPQHF; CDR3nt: TGCGCCAGCAGCGAAGGGACAAATCAGCCCCAGCATTTT
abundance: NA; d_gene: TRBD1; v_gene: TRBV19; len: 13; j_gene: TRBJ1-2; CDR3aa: CASSLGQGYGYTF; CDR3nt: TGTGCCAGTAGTTTGGGACAGGGCTATGGCTACACCTTC
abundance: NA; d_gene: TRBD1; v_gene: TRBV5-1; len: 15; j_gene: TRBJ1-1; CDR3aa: CASSRGTGGGTEAFF; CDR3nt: TGCGCCAGCAGCCGCGGGACAGGGGGAGGGACTGAAGCTTTCTTT
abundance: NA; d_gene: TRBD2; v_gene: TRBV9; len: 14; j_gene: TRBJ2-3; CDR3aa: CASSYGGRADTQYF; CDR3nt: TGTGCCAGCAGTTACGGAGGGAGGGCAGATACGCAGTATTTT
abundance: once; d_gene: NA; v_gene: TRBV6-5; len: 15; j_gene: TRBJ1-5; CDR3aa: CASSSRQPENQPQHF; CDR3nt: TGTGCCAGCAGTTCTCGACAGCCCGAGAATCAGCCCCAGCATTTT
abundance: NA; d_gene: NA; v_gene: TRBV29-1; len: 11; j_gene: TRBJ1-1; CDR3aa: CSVEMTGQAFF; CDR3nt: TGCAGCGTGGAGATGACAGGTCAGGCTTTCTTT
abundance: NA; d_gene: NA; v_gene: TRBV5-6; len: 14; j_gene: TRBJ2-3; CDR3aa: CASSSVLFTDTQYF; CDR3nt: TGTGCCAGCAGCTCCGTCCTATTCACAGATACGCAGTATTTT
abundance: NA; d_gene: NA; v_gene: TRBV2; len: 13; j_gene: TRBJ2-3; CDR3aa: CASKAASTDTQYF; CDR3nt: TGTGCCAGCAAGGCGGCCTCCACAGATACGCAGTATTTT
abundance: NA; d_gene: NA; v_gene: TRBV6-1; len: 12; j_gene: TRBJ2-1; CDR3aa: CASSEPVNEQFF; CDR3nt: TGTGCCAGCAGTGAACCTGTCAATGAGCAGTTCTTC
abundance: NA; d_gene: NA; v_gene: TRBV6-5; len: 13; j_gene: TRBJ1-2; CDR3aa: CATAGALNYGYTF; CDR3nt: TGTGCCACAGCCGGAGCTCTTAACTATGGCTACACCTTC
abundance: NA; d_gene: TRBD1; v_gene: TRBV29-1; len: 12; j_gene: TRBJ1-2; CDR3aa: CSGQGVDYGYTF; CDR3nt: TGCAGCGGCCAGGGGGTCGACTATGGCTACACCTTC
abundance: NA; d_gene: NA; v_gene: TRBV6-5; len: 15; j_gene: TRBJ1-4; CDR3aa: CASSYSRVANEKLFF; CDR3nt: TGTGCCAGCAGTTACTCCCGGGTAGCTAATGAAAAACTGTTTTTT
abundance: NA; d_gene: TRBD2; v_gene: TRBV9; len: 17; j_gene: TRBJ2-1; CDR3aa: CASSVGRRGGSYNEQFF; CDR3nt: TGTGCCAGCAGCGTTGGGAGGCGGGGCGGGAGCTACAATGAGCAGTTCTTC
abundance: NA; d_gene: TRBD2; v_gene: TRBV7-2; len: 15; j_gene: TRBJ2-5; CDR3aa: CASSFTSGNEETQYF; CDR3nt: TGTGCCAGCAGCTTTACTAGCGGAAATGAAGAGACCCAGTACTTC
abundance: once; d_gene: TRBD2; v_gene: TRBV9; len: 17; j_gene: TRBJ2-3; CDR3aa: CASSKGGLAGVAETQYF; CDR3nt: TGTGCCAGCAGCAAAGGGGGACTAGCGGGAGTGGCGGAGACGCAGTATTTT